This TCR beta chain was identified during a study of control samples from healthy donors and cancer patients. This CDR3 is built from 18 residues. J lost 1 base, V lost 4 bases, and 10 bases had no gene match. The germline gives CDR1 LGHDT, CDR2 YNNKEL (reference sequence). The protocol was immunoSEQ multiplex PCR, while the TCRdb copy is restricted to in-frame clones and leaves out a portion. Among 190,000 or so clones listed, 85% to 95% were seen once. The chain couples TRBV3-1 (or the pseudogene TRBV3-2) to TRBJ1-4; TRBD1 agrees at 9 bases. The clonotype originates from a man aged 18 to 29 in good health. Input material: blood. CDR3 sequence reads: CASSPRTGVGRTNEKLFF. CDR3 DNA: TGTGCCAGCAGCCCCCGGACAGGGGTCGGTCGAACTAATGAAAAACTGTTTTTT.